This T cell receptor beta chain was profiled in a study of chemoradiotherapy in HPV16-positive cancers (dated by TCRdb to the early 2020s). Looking at the study overall: Candidate HPV-specific T-cell clones and common TCR motifs were defined through functional T-cell assays on cells from two HPV16-positive patients. Next, the candidate HPV-specific TCRs and motifs were followed in TCR repertoires from about 90 patients with HPV-related cancers. The study set out to ask whether T-cell immunity against the HPV oncoproteins E6 and E7 changes over the course of chemoradiotherapy and whether that immunity affects survival. Results and caveats for the whole study, not just this receptor: Expansion of candidate HPV-specific clones and E7-related TCR motifs was observed in the tumor microenvironment during treatment, whereas no such expansion was observed for non-HPV-specific T cells. The functional definition of HPV-specific T cells was derived from only two HPV16-positive patients, and the survival association was reported for HPV16-positive patients. Among HPV16-positive patients, expansion of HPV-responsive T cells during chemoradiotherapy was associated with better recurrence-free survival.

The protocol used for the library was the immunoSEQ multiplex PCR assay. TCRdb mirrors the immuneACCESS table, restricted to in-frame sequences. Some clones are absent from its copies; in checked studies, under half trace to an unresolved V gene, and the reason for the others is unknown. This sample is represented by 3,500 to 5,000 clones; around 84% of them were singletons. The top ten hold roughly 20% of the sample. A distance of 14 bases separates the germline ends of V and J, which lose 0 bases and 11 bases respectively. The CDR3 sequence holds 13 residues, the cysteine and phenylalanine included. Just CDR3 DNA is preserved here, 39 bases in frame from base 1. CDR1 is given as SGHNT and CDR2 as YYREEE, both from the germline V gene (reference sequence). This clone showed up just once. The clone's antigen remains unknown. Per-base quality was not reported, and no clone a single base away is much larger than it.

Repertoires were sampled repeatedly over the course of chemoradiotherapy, so clonal expansion could be followed in the tumor microenvironment. The receptor's source is a human donor with HPV-associated anogenital cancer. The source was tumor tissue, collected from a patient who underwent chemoradiotherapy. The chain was built from TRBV5-4 and TRBJ2-5, with the D assignment possibly TRBD1 or TRBD2, given 7 matching bases for each. The sequence in DNA is TGTGCCAGCAGCTTGGCCCCAGGGGGGGAGCAGTACTTC. It is translated as CASSLAPGGEQYF.